This T cell receptor (beta chain) was documented in a study of vaccination effects on CD4 cells after COVID-19. The V segment lost 4 bases and the J segment 0 bases; nucleotides outside the gene matches: 6. The CDR3 totals 16 residues. Germline V gives CDR1 SEHNR, CDR2 FQNEAQ (reference sequence). TCRdb's copy holds only in-frame clones and misses some; the assay was immunoSEQ multiplex PCR. The sample contains about 24,000 clones, 76% of which appear only once. Concerning this clone: Its antigen is unidentified.

In the ViraFEST assay, antigen-specific CD4+ clonotypes were identified by expansion after peptide-pool stimulation. After less than 11 days in culture, the CD4+ T cells were isolated. None of these healthy vaccinees had been infected with SARS-CoV-2 before vaccination. The sequence derives from a human donor who received a COVID-19 vaccine. Source: CD4+ T cells from PBMCs cultured with HCoV-NL63 spike peptides, taken before COVID-19 vaccination. The chain is built from TRBV7-9 and TRBJ2-7, with 10 bases lining up with TRBD1. As DNA, the CDR3 is TGTGCCAGCAGCTCTAGGGGACAGGGGAACTCCTACGAGCAGTACTTC. Its translation: CASSSRGQGNSYEQYF. Looking up the rest from reference TRBV7-9 and TRBJ2-7 gives the full variable domain: DTGVSQNPRHKITKRGQNVTFRCDPISEHNRLYWYRQTLGQGPEFLTYFQNEAQLEKSRLLSDRFSAERPKGSFSTLEIQRTEQGDSAMYLCASSSRGQGNSYEQYFGPGTRLTVT.